This T cell receptor beta chain was observed in a study of Ad26.COV2.S vaccination and SARS-CoV-2 variants. Overall study results and limits: Breadth and depth estimates from TCRs may understate total T cell responses.

Indicated treatment: over 15 received Ad26.COV2.S at low or high dose, single or two shots; 5 received placebo; per-sample allocation not given. Day 63 after the first vaccine or placebo injection was the time point for sampling. Wuhan-strain SARS-CoV-2 spike was expressed by the Ad26 vector that made up the vaccine. Notes on this clone: What it recognizes is unknown.

TCRdb's copy holds only in-frame clones and misses some; the assay was immunoSEQ multiplex PCR. The sample carries around 300,000 clones, roughly 90% recorded once. Germline-derived CDR1 and CDR2 are SGHTA and FQGNSA. The CDR3 totals 14 residues. V lost 7 bases and J 5 bases, leaving 17 bases between the germline ends. The clonotype was recovered from a person aged 18-65 years who received the Ad26.COV2.S COVID-19 vaccine or a placebo. The material sequenced was peripheral blood, taken in a trial of Ad26.COV2.S vaccine versus placebo. The V call is TRBV7-2, the J call TRBJ2-5; possibly TRBD1 for D (5 bases). For the CDR3, the DNA is TGTGCCAGCACCCCAAAAGGGGTTAGGGAGACCCAGTACTTC. Residues: CASTPKGVRETQYF. Filled out from reference TRBV7-2 and TRBJ2-5, the complete variable domain reads GAGVSQSPSNKVTEKGKDVELRCDPISGHTALYWYRQSLGQGLEFLIYFQGNSAPDKSGLPSDRFSAERTGGSVSTLTIQRTQQEDSAVYLCASTPKGVRETQYFGPGTRLLVL.